Sequencing of this TCR beta chain was carried out in a study of T cells after yellow fever vaccination (dated by TCRdb to the late 2010s). Broadly, across the study: Libraries from fractions with low cell numbers were prepared with the SMART-Seq v4 Ultra Low Input RNA kit. To track T-cell clones before and after primary and booster YFV17D yellow fever vaccination, bulk TCR alpha and beta repertoires were sequenced longitudinally. The cohort comprised two healthy male donors, one aged 18 to 30 and one aged 30 to 40 years. Blood was collected at multiple timepoints before and after primary and secondary immunization, and bulk PBMC replicates and cell subsets were isolated.

From cysteine to phenylalanine, the CDR3 is 15 amino acids long. The entry retains the CDR3 DNA only, 45 bases that are in frame from base 1. V drops 1 base and J drops 2 bases, leaving 10 bases in between. CDR1 and CDR2 were assigned from the germline V gene as SGHTA and FQGTGA. Study-wide findings and limitations: Most clones expanded after primary vaccination were re-detected after the booster (almost 97% of CD4 and approximately 88% of CD8), suggesting broad memory maintenance. The secondary T-cell response was found to be weaker but faster than the primary response, with a peak reached on day 5 rather than on day 15. Computational filtering was needed because FACS-sorted repertoires could contain abundant contaminating clonotypes from the bulk population. A small share of clonotypes was detected in both CD4 and CD8 compartments, with the overlap likely arising from convergent recombination. Only a couple of donors were included in the study, so the extent to which the findings can be generalized is limited.

The treatment or condition label here, explained by the study, means: live attenuated yellow fever vaccine strain. A standard Ficoll-Paque protocol was used to isolate PBMCs from peripheral blood. Dynabeads CD4 and CD8 positive selection kits were used to isolate CD4 and CD8 T-cell fractions. TriZol was used to extract RNA from bulk PBMCs, CD4 and CD8 fractions, and dextramer-positive and dextramer-negative fractions. TCRdb names Illumina NovaSeq 6000 as the instrument used. TCR cDNA was synthesized by 5'RACE template switching, which introduced a universal primer site and unique molecular identifiers. Priming of cDNA synthesis was performed from both the TCR alpha and TCR beta constant segments. Two PCR steps were used to amplify libraries, with sample barcodes and sequencing adapters being added in the second step. Sequencing of the libraries was done on either Illumina HiSeq 2500 (2x100 bp) or NovaSeq (2x150 bp). Concerning the study's data processing: MIGEC was used to demultiplex reads and collapse the reads into UMI consensus sequences, and MiXCR was used for V(D)J alignment. Vaccine-responding clonotypes were defined with edgeR using replicate PBMC samples, requiring FDR below 0.01 and a log2 fold change above 5 up to day 15. Each bulk clonotype was labeled CD4 or CD8 based on which sequenced repertoire, CD4 or CD8, contained the clonotype at higher abundance. The public reads were reanalyzed by TCRdb: fastp trimming at Q25, MiXCR alignment, in-frame beta chains only. Each CDR3 protein appears once, grouped with its most common genes and DNA. The V and J calls were determined by TCRdb, not by the authors. For this sample the table gives 150,000 to 200,000 distinct CDR3 sequences, of which around 9.7% were detected only once. The ten biggest clones cover roughly 36% of the sample.

This clonotype turned up a few times. No cognate antigen has been identified for it. No base-level quality is on record; no much larger clone is a single base apart. Recombination connected TRBV7-3 to TRBJ2-3; the D gene is tentatively TRBD1 or TRBD2, each matching 5 bases. The sample consisted of CD8+ T cells sorted from PBMCs, taken 45 days after the yellow fever booster vaccination. The receptor was derived from a man aged 18 to 30 who received the YFV17D yellow fever vaccine. The DNA sequence is given as TGTGCCAGCAGCTTAAGTGGGGGTGCCACAGATACGCAGTATTTT. Its translation is CASSLSGGATDTQYF.